This entry features one TCR beta chain sequence. The data were obtained in a study of blood T cell repertoires in COVID-19. Study as a whole: T cells, B-cell-depleted T cells, or PBMCs provided the cDNA or gDNA that served as material.

Sequencing was performed with immunoSEQ multiplex PCR; in TCRdb, only in-frame clones are kept and a portion is missing. The sample lists around 40,000 clones; approximately 85% were seen once. The germline V gene encodes CDR1 SGHVS and CDR2 FQNEAQ. The CDR3 extends over 17 amino acids. V lost 8 bases and J 0 bases, leaving 20 bases between the germline ends. The V and J genes are TRBV7-8 and TRBJ1-5; the D gene is possibly TRBD1 (5 bases). Specimen: peripheral blood. This clonotype was obtained from a human donor in a cohort sampled during active COVID-19. The CDR3 coding sequence is TGTGCCAGCCCGCTCGCCCAACAGGCATATAGCAATCAGCCCCAGCATTTT. Translating gives CASPLAQQAYSNQPQHF.